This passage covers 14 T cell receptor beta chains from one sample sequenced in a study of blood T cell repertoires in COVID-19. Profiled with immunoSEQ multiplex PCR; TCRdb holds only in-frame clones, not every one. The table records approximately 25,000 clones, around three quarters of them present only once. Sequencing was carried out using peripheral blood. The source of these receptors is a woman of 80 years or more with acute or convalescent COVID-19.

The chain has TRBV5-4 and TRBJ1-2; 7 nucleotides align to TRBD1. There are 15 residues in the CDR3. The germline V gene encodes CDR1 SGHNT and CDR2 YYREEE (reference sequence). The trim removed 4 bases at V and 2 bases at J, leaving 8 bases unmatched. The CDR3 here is CASSGTANFNYGYTF. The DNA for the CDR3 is TGTGCCAGCAGCGGGACAGCCAACTTCAACTATGGCTACACCTTC.

The CDR3 reads CASSIGLAGVGEQYF. DNA of the CDR3: TGTGCCAGTAGTATTGGACTAGCGGGAGTCGGTGAGCAGTACTTC. V gene TRBV19 combines with J gene TRBJ2-7, with 13 bases aligning to TRBD2. CDR1 is LNHDA, CDR2 SQIVND, per germline (reference sequence). V gave up 3 bases and J gave up 7 bases; unmatched junction bases: 6. The CDR3 runs 15 residues.

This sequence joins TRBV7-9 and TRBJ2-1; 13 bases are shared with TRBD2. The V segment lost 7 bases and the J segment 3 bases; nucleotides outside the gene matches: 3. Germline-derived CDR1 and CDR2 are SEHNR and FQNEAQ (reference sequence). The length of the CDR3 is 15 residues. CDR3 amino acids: CASIRLAGGYNEQFF. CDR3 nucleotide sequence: TGTGCCAGCATCAGACTAGCGGGGGGCTACAATGAGCAGTTCTTC. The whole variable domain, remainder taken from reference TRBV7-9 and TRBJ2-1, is DTGVSQNPRHKITKRGQNVTFRCDPISEHNRLYWYRQTLGQGPEFLTYFQNEAQLEKSRLLSDRFSAERPKGSFSTLEIQRTEQGDSAMYLCASIRLAGGYNEQFFGPGTRLTVL.

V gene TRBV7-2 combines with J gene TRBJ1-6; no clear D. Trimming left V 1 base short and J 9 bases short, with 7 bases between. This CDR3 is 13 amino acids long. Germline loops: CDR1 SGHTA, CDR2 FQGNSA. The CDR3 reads CASSLGASSPLHF. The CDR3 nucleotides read TGTGCCAGCAGCTTAGGGGCCTCTTCACCCCTCCACTTT.

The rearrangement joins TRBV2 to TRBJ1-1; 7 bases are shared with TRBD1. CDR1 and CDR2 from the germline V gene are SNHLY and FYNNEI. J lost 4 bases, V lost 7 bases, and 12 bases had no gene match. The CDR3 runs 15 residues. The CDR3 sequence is CASINSGQTTTEAFF. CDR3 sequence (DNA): TGTGCCAGCATTAACTCGGGACAGACTACCACTGAAGCTTTCTTT.

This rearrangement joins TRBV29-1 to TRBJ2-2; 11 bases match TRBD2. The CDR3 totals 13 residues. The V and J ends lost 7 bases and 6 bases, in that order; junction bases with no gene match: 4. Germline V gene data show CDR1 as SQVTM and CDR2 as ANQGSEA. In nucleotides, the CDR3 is TGCAGCGCCGTAGCGGGAGGGGCCGGGGAGCTGTTTTTT. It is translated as CSAVAGGAGELFF.

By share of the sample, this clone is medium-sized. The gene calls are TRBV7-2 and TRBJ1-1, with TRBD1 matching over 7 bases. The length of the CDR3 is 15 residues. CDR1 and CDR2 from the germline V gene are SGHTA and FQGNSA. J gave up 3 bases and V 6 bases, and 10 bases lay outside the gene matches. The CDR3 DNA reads TGTGCCAGCAGACGAGTATTCCAGGGGGACACTGAAGCTTTCTTT. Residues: CASRRVFQGDTEAFF.

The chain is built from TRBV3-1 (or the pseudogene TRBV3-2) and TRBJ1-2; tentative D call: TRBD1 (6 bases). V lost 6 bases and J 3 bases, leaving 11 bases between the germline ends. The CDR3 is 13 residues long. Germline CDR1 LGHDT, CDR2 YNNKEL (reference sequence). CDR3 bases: TGTGCCAGCAGTACAGGGAGTCACTATGGCTACACCTTC. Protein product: CASSTGSHYGYTF.

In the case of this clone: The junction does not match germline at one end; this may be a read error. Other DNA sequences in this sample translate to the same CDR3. The CDR3 reads CASSHGAGRNEQYF. CDR3 bases: TGTGCCAGCAGCCATGGGGCCGGCAGAAACGAACAGTACTTC. This chain joins TRBV3-1 (or the pseudogene TRBV3-2) and TRBJ2-7, with D possibly being TRBD1 (5 bases). The germline V gene has CDR1 LGHDT and CDR2 YNNKEL (reference sequence). The CDR3 extends over 14 amino acids.

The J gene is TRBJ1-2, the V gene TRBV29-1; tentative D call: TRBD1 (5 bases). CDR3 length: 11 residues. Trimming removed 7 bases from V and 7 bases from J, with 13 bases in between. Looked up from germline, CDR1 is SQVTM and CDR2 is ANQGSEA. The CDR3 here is CSARGGVGYTF. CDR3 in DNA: TGCAGCGCCCGAGGAGGGGTTGGCTACACCTTC.

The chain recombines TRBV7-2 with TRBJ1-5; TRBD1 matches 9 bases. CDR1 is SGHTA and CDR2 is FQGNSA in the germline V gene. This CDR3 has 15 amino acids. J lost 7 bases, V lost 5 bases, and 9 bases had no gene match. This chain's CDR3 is CASSPGQGWGQPQHF. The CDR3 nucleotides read TGTGCCAGCAGCCCTGGACAGGGGTGGGGGCAGCCCCAGCATTTT.

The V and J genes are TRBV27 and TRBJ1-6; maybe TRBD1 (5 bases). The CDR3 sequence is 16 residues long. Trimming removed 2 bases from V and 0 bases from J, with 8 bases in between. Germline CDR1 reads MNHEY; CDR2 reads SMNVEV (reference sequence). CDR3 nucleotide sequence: TGTGCCAGCAGTTTACGACAGTTCTCCTATAATTCACCCCTCCACTTT. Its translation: CASSLRQFSYNSPLHF.

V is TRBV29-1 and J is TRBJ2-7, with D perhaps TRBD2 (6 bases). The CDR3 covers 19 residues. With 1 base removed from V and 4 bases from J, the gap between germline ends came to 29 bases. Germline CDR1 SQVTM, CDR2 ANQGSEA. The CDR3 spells CSVEGPADWTTGARYEQYF. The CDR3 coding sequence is TGCAGCGTTGAAGGCCCGGCGGATTGGACTACCGGGGCGAGATACGAGCAGTACTTC.

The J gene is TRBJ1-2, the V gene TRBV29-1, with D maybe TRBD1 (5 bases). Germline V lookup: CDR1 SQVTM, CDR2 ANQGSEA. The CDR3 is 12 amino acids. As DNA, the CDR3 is TGCGTGACAGATCTCCTAGACTATGGCTACACCTTC. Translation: CVTDLLDYGYTF.